One and the same sample provided the 21 T cell receptor beta chains below, sequenced in a study of cytomegalovirus exposure and HLA in healthy donors. Vbeta (60) and Jbeta (13) primers were used in the PCR. The assay was immunoSEQ multiplex PCR, and TCRdb's table has in-frame clones only and misses some. The repertoire includes more than 140,000 clones, roughly four fifths of them detected once, and around 6.1% sits in the top ten. The source material was PBMCs. Every receptor here comes from a man aged 25 to 40 in good health and CMV-seropositive.

This clone has just a few counts. The chain carries TRBV9 and TRBJ2-3, with TRBD1 identical over 8 bases. V lost 0 bases and J lost 0; bases outside the gene matches: 6. CDR3 length: 17 residues. Germline assignment: CDR1 SGDLS and CDR2 YYNGEE. CDR3: CASSVAGQGYSTDTQYF. CDR3 coding DNA: TGTGCCAGCAGCGTAGCTGGACAGGGATACAGCACAGATACGCAGTATTTT.

The chain recombines TRBV10-1 with TRBJ2-7; 10 positions agree with TRBD1. V shed 6 bases, J shed 5 bases, and the junction held 10 bases outside the gene matches. CDR3 length: 15 amino acids. Germline CDR1 is WNHNN and CDR2 is SYGVQD (reference sequence). The CDR3, as DNA: TGCGCCAGCAGCGCTGAAGGGACAGGGGAGGACGAGCAGTACTTC. Its protein product is CASSAEGTGEDEQYF.

The rearrangement uses TRBV4-1 and TRBJ1-5; unclear D gene. Between the trimmed V and J ends, which lost 1 base and 1 base, there was a span of 11 bases. This CDR3 is built from 16 residues. Germline CDR1 MGHRA, CDR2 YSYEKL. Here the CDR3 DNA reads TGCGCCAGCAGCCAAGCACCCCAACAAAGCAATCAGCCCCAGCATTTT. The encoded protein is CASSQAPQQSNQPQHF.

V gene TRBV6-5 combines with J gene TRBJ2-1; D ambiguous. CDR1 and CDR2 from the germline V gene are MNHEY and SVGAGI. Between the trimmed V and J ends, which lost 3 bases and 9 bases, there was a span of 12 bases. The CDR3 runs to 13 residues. The chain's CDR3 is CASSYLDISEQFF. Written as DNA, the CDR3 is TGTGCCAGCAGTTATTTAGATATCTCTGAGCAGTTCTTC.

The gene calls are TRBV10-2 and TRBJ1-1; tentative D call: TRBD1 (6 bases). The CDR3 is made up of 12 amino acids. From germline, CDR1 is WSHSY and CDR2 SAAADI. Trimming stripped 8 bases from V and 1 base from J, with 8 bases between. CDR3 loop: CASGTPNTEAFF. The CDR3 DNA reads as TGCGCCAGCGGGACACCGAACACTGAAGCTTTCTTT.

This clone was counted once. This chain links TRBV6-4 with TRBJ2-1, with no clear D. The V end lost 2 bases, the J end lost 7 bases, and 6 bases lay between the germline ends. The CDR3 loop spans 12 amino acids. Germline V gene lookup returns CDR1 MRHNA and CDR2 SNTAGT. CDR3 region: CASSDGWNEQFF. In DNA, the CDR3 is TGTGCCAGCAGTGACGGCTGGAATGAGCAGTTCTTC.

A note on this clone: One end of the junction fails to match germline, which may point to a read error. This sequence joins TRBV19 and TRBJ2-7, with a possible D match to TRBD1 (5 bases). The CDR3 contains 14 residues. Germline lookup yields CDR1 LNHDA and CDR2 SQIVND (reference sequence). The CDR3 bases are TGTGCCAGTAGTTTGTGGACATCTTCAGCCCCCGTCTTCTTC. As protein: CASSLWTSSAPVFF. The whole variable domain, remainder taken from reference TRBV19 and TRBJ2-7, is DGGITQSPKYLFRKEGQNVTLSCEQNLNHDAMYWYRQDPGQGLRLIYYSQIVNDFQKGDIAEGYSVSREKKESFPLTVTSAQKNPTAFYLCASSLWTSSAPVFFGPGTRLTVT.

The CDR3 here is CASSYTLGGQPQHF. DNA of the CDR3: TGTGCCAGCAGTTACACCCTGGGGGGGCAGCCCCAGCATTTT. This sequence joins TRBV6-5 and TRBJ1-5; possible D gene TRBD1, 5 bases. Looked up from germline, CDR1 is MNHEY and CDR2 is SVGAGI. With 2 bases removed from V and 7 bases from J, the gap between germline ends came to 12 bases. CDR3 length equals 14 residues.

The CDR3 coding sequence is TGTGCCAGCAGCTTGGTAGCGGCCGGGGAGCTGTTTTTT. Its translation is CASSLVAAGELFF. V and J are TRBV5-4 and TRBJ2-2, with D tentatively TRBD2 (6 bases). CDR3 length: 13 amino acids. Germline CDR1 is SGHNT and CDR2 is YYREEE (reference sequence). Trimming shortened V by 0 bases and J by 6 bases, and 6 bases separated the two germline ends.

The chain links TRBV18 to TRBJ1-5, with D unclear. V lost 3 bases and J lost 10, with 13 bases in between. In germline, CDR1 is KGHSH, CDR2 LQKENI. There are 13 residues in the CDR3. In nucleotides, the CDR3 is TGTGCCAGCTCACCGGCGGGTCGAGGACCCCAGCATTTT. Amino acids: CASSPAGRGPQHF.

The CDR3 DNA reads TGTGCCAGCTGGCCCTCAGTGGGACAGGGCAATTCACCCCTCCACTTT. This gives the protein CASWPSVGQGNSPLHF. The chain employs TRBV6-6 and TRBJ1-6; 9 nucleotides align to TRBD1. Germline CDR1 and CDR2: MNHNY and SVGAGI (reference sequence). This CDR3 contains 16 residues. With 8 bases clipped from V and 7 bases from J, the junction kept 12 bases outside the gene matches.

The chain uses TRBV29-1 and TRBJ1-1; 7 nucleotides align to TRBD1. This CDR3 contains 9 residues. Germline V gene data show CDR1 as SQVTM and CDR2 as ANQGSEA. V dropped 6 bases and J dropped 9; count of bases not matched to a gene: 1. CDR3 DNA sequence: TGCAGCGTGGGACAGCAAGCTTTCTTT. It encodes CSVGQQAFF. Full variable domain (missing parts from reference TRBV29-1 and TRBJ1-1): SAVISQKPSRDICQRGTSLTIQCQVDSQVTMMFWYRQQPGQSLTLIATANQGSEATYESGFVIDKFPISRPNLTFSTLTVSNMSPEDSSIYLCSVGQQAFFGQGTRLTVV.

There are a few counts of this clone. The chain employs TRBV2 and TRBJ2-7, with TRBD2 matching 13 bases. The J segment lost 2 bases and the V segment lost 4 bases, leaving 5 bases of the junction unmatched. The CDR3 loop spans 16 amino acids. Looked up from germline, CDR1 is SNHLY and CDR2 is FYNNEI. The DNA of the CDR3 is TGTGCCAGCAGTGGGACTAGCGGGAGAGGTCCCTACGAGCAGTACTTC. This codes for CASSGTSGRGPYEQYF.

This chain connects TRBV14 to TRBJ2-3; 11 bases agree with TRBD2. V shed 6 bases, J shed 0 bases, and the junction held 5 bases outside the gene matches. Per the germline V gene, CDR1 is SGHDN and CDR2 is FVKESK. There are 16 residues in the CDR3. The CDR3 DNA follows: TGTGCCAGCAGGGATAGCGGGAGGGCCAGCACAGATACGCAGTATTTT. It specifies CASRDSGRASTDTQYF.

The chain has TRBV2 and TRBJ2-3; possible D gene TRBD2, 5 bases. V dropped 4 bases and J dropped 5 bases, with 10 bases sitting between them. Germline loops: CDR1 SNHLY, CDR2 FYNNEI. The CDR3 contains 13 residues. This chain's CDR3 is CASSGLLGDTQYF. CDR3 nucleotide sequence: TGTGCCAGCAGTGGACTATTAGGAGATACGCAGTATTTT.

The genes are TRBV7-8 and TRBJ1-1; no reliable D call. CDR1 and CDR2 (germline): SGHVS, FQNEAQ. Trimming left V 3 bases short and J 11 bases short, with 16 bases between. CDR3 size: 13 residues. The CDR3 here is CASSFSGGGAAFF. The DNA of the CDR3 is TGTGCCAGCAGCTTTTCTGGCGGAGGAGCGGCTTTCTTT.

This sequence joins TRBV19 and TRBJ2-1, with 9 nucleotides matching TRBD2. The CDR3 covers 16 residues. CDR1 LNHDA and CDR2 SQIVND come from the germline V gene (reference sequence). The V and J ends lost 4 bases and 8 bases, in that order; junction bases with no gene match: 12. The CDR3 here is CASSTSGTSSKDEQFF. The DNA of the CDR3 is TGTGCCAGTAGTACCTCCGGGACTAGCTCGAAGGATGAGCAGTTCTTC.

The chain uses TRBV10-1 and TRBJ2-2; D may be TRBD2 (5 bases). V lost 4 bases and J 6 bases, leaving 12 bases between the germline ends. Germline V gene sequence: CDR1 WNHNN, CDR2 SYGVQD (reference sequence). This CDR3 has 14 residues. The CDR3 reads CASSGGISPGELFF. The CDR3 nucleotides are TGCGCCAGCAGTGGAGGGATCAGCCCCGGGGAGCTGTTTTTT.

This clone occurred once. The chain combines TRBV19 with TRBJ1-2; 9 nucleotides agree with TRBD1. V shed 7 bases, J shed 1 base, and the junction held 7 bases outside the gene matches. CDR3 length: 15 residues. Germline V gene data show CDR1 as LNHDA and CDR2 as SQIVND (reference sequence). CDR3 DNA sequence: TGTGCCAGTAATCCCCGGGACAGGGATAACTATGGCTACACCTTC. Translated, it gives CASNPRDRDNYGYTF. The full variable domain, with the rest looked up from reference TRBV19 and TRBJ1-2, is DGGITQSPKYLFRKEGQNVTLSCEQNLNHDAMYWYRQDPGQGLRLIYYSQIVNDFQKGDIAEGYSVSREKKESFPLTVTSAQKNPTAFYLCASNPRDRDNYGYTFGSGTRLTVV.

This chain uses TRBV6-5 with TRBJ2-1, with D perhaps TRBD2 (6 bases). CDR3 size: 13 residues. Deletions cut 6 bases from V and 10 bases from J, with 16 bases between. Germline values: CDR1 MNHEY, CDR2 SVGAGI. CDR3 nucleotide sequence: TGTGCCAGCAGAGGACTAAGGAGGTTGGAGCAGTTCTTC. Amino acid sequence: CASRGLRRLEQFF.

CDR3: CASSVVVTGNSYNEQFF. CDR3 coding DNA: TGTGCCAGCAGTGTCGTTGTTACGGGGAACTCCTACAATGAGCAGTTCTTC. This chain uses TRBV6-1 with TRBJ2-1, with a weak D call TRBD2 (5 bases). V gave up 4 bases and J gave up 0 bases, with 16 bases separating them. Germline CDR1 MNHNS, CDR2 SASEGT. The CDR3 spans 17 residues.